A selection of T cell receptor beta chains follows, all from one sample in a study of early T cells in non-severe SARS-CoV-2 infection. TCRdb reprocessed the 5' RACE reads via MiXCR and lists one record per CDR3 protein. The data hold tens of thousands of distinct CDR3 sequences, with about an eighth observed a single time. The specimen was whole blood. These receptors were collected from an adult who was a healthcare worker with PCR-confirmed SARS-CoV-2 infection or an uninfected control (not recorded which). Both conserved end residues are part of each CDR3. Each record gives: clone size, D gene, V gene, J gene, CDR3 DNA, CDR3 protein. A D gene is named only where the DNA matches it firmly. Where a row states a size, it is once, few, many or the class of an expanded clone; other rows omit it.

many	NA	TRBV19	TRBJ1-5	TGTGCCAGTAGTATGAGGCGGGCGCCCCAGCATTTT	CASSMRRAPQHF
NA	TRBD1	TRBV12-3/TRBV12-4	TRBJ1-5	TGTGCCAGCAGTCCTCGGGACAGGGGCTTACACAATCAGCCCCAGCATTTT	CASSPRDRGLHNQPQHF
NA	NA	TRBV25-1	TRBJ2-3	TGTGCCAGCAGTTTCACAGATACGCCGTATTTT	CASSFTDTPYF
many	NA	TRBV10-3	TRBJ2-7	TGTGCCACCACCCCCACCCAGCGCTCCTACGAGCAGTACTTC	CATTPTQRSYEQYF
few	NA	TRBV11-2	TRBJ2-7	TGTGCCAGCAGCTTAATCCAGGCCTCCTACGAGCAGTACTTC	CASSLIQASYEQYF
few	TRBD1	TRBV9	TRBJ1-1	TGTGCCAGCAGCGCCTCCACCGGGACAGCGAACACTGAAGCTTTCTTT	CASSASTGTANTEAFF
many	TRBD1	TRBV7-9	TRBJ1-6	TGTGCCAGCAGCTCAACAGGGGCCGGGTCACCCCTCCACTTT	CASSSTGAGSPLHF
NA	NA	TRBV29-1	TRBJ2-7	TGCAGCGTTGAAGATCGCTACGAGCAGTACTTC	CSVEDRYEQYF
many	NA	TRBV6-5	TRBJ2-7	TGTGCCAGCAGCCGTCGGGCTTTAGACTCCTACGAGCAGTACTTC	CASSRRALDSYEQYF
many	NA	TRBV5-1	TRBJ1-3	TGCGCCAGCAGCCCACTCTCGGGGTTGAGGCCTAGTGACACCATATATTTT	CASSPLSGLRPSDTIYF
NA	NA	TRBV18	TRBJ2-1	TGTGCCAGCTCACCAGGACTCAGCTCCTACAATGATCAGTTCTTC	CASSPGLSSYNDQFF
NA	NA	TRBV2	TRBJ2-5	TGTGCCAGCAGTGAGAAATGGGCCCAGTACTTC	CASSEKWAQYF
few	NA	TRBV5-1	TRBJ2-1	TGCGCCAGCAGCATAGAGGACTCCACCTACAATGAGCAGTTCTTC	CASSIEDSTYNEQFF
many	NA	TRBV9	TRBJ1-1	TGTGCCAGCAGCGTAGGGGGGCTGACTGAAGCTTTCTTT	CASSVGGLTEAFF
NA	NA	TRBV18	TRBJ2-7	TGTGCCAGCTCGGCTGGGGACGGAAACTACGAGCAGTACTTC	CASSAGDGNYEQYF
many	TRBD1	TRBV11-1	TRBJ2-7	TGTGCCAGCAGCAGCGGACAGGGAAGATACGAGCAGTACTTC	CASSSGQGRYEQYF
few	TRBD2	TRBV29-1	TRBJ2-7	TGCAGCGTTGAACTAGCGGGGGTGTCCTACGAGCAGTACTTC	CSVELAGVSYEQYF
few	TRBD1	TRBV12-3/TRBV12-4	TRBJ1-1	TGTGCCAGCACCCGGGACAGGGTCTGGGGAAGCACTGAAGCTTTCTTT	CASTRDRVWGSTEAFF
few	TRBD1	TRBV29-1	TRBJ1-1	TGCAGCATACTGGGGGACAGGGGCCAACTCTTT	CSILGDRGQLF
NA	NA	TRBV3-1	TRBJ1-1	TGTGCCAGCAGCCAAGCGGGGGGTGACACTGAAGCTTTCTTT	CASSQAGGDTEAFF
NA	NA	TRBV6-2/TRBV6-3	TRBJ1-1	TGTGCCAGCAGTTACGGGCCGGGGTTGAACACTGAAGCTTTCTTT	CASSYGPGLNTEAFF
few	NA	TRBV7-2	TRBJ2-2	TGTGCCAGCAGCAAACCCGGGGAGCTGTTTTTT	CASSKPGELFF
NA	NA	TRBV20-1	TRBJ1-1	TGCAGTGCGCGAGACATAAACACTGAAGCTTTCTTT	CSARDINTEAFF
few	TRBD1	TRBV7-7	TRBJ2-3	TGTGCCAGCAGCCCTCGACAGGGGGCCGCGACAGATACGCAGTATTTT	CASSPRQGAATDTQYF
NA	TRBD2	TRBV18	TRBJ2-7	TGTGCCAGCTCACCACGGATCAGGCAGGGAGGGTACGAGCAGTACTTC	CASSPRIRQGGYEQYF
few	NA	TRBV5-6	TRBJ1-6	TGTGCCAGCAGCCGAACAAGGGTTAATTCACCCCTCCACTTT	CASSRTRVNSPLHF
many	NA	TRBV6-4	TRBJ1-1	TGTGCCAGCAGTGACACGAGGTGGGGGAGAATTGAAGCTTTCTTT	CASSDTRWGRIEAFF
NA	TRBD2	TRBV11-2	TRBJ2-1	TGTGCCAGCAGCTCCCGACTAGCGGAATACAATGAGCAGTTCTTC	CASSSRLAEYNEQFF
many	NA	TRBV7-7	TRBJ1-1	TGTGCTAGCAGCTCAGAAACAGGTTCGGAAGCTTTCTTT	CASSSETGSEAFF
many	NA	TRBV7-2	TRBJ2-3	TGTGCCAGCAGCATCCAGCGGGATACGCAGTATTTT	CASSIQRDTQYF
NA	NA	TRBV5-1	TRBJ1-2	TGCGCCAGCAGCAATCCAGGGACTAACTATGGCTACACCTTC	CASSNPGTNYGYTF
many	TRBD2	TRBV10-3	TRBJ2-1	TGTGCCATCAGATCTAGCGGGGGGGCGGGCGATGAGCAGTTCTTC	CAIRSSGGAGDEQFF
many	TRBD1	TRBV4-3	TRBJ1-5	TGCGCCAGCAGCCAAGTTGCAGGGGGCCCTAGCAATCAGCCCCAGCATTTT	CASSQVAGGPSNQPQHF
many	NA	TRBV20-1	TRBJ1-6	TGCAGTGCTAGAGATCGTCTGATGGGCCGGGGTTCACCCCTCCACTTT	CSARDRLMGRGSPLHF
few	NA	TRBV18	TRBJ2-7	TGTGCCAGCTCACCACCGATGGGGTCTCCCTACGAGCAGTACTTC	CASSPPMGSPYEQYF
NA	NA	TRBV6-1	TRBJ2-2	TGTGCCAGCAGATACAGGGGAGGCACCGGGGAGCTGTTTTTT	CASRYRGGTGELFF
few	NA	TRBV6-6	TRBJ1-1	TGTGCCAGCAGTTTGACAGGTCGTAACACTGAAGCTTTCTTT	CASSLTGRNTEAFF
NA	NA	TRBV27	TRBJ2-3	TGTGCCAGCAGTCTTCGGCCCACCTGGGTGCTAAATACGCAGTATTTT	CASSLRPTWVLNTQYF
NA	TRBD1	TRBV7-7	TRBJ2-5	TGTGCCAGCAGCTTATCTATGGACAGGGAGGAGACCCAGTACTTC	CASSLSMDREETQYF
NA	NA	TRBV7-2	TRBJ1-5	TGTGCCAGCAGCCTGGACTTCAATCAGCCCCAGCATTTT	CASSLDFNQPQHF
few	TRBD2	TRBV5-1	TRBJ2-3	TGCGCCAGCAGCTTCTCTAGCGGGGGCACAGATACGCAGTATTTT	CASSFSSGGTDTQYF
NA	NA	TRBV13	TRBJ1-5	TGTGCCAGCAGCTTAGGAGCGGTAGGGCGCAATCAGCCCCAGCATTTT	CASSLGAVGRNQPQHF
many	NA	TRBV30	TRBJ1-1	TGTGCCTGGAGTGTTCTAATTACAACTGAAGCTTTCTTT	CAWSVLITTEAFF
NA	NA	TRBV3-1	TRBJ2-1	TGTGCCAGCAGCCAAGATTTTAACTCCTACAATGAGCAGTTCTTC	CASSQDFNSYNEQFF
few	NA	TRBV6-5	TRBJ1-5	TGTGCCAGCAGTTACTCGAACGACCGCAATCAGCCCCAGCATTTT	CASSYSNDRNQPQHF
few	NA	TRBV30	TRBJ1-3	TGTGCCTGGAAGCGTCCACGCTCTGGAAACACCATATATTTT	CAWKRPRSGNTIYF
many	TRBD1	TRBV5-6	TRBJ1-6	TGTGCCAGCAGCCTACGGGCCGGGACAGAGAATTCACCCCTCCACTTT	CASSLRAGTENSPLHF